This entry describes one TCR beta chain. The CDR3 totals 15 residues. V was clipped by 5 bases and J by 3 bases, with 16 bases between them. Per germline, CDR1 MNHEY and CDR2 SVGAGI. This entry is derived from a study of somatic mutations in cytotoxic T cells in rheumatoid arthritis. Study-level background: Patient blood (less than 33 ml EDTA) was drawn right after diagnosis, before any treatment. Some V beta antibody-stained T-cell populations were flow-sorted at nearly 100% purity, including V beta1+ cells sequenced for TCRB.

Measured with immunoSEQ multiplex PCR; TCRdb has only the in-frame clones, and not every one. The sample has about 16,000 clones; 79% are singletons. The TCR originated in an adult with rheumatoid arthritis. This chain joins TRBV6-5 and TRBJ2-5; perhaps TRBD1 as D (6 bases). Sequenced sample: CD8+ T cells sorted from blood. The chain's CDR3 is CASSHLTHREETQYF. The CDR3 DNA follows: TGTGCCAGCAGTCACCTAACGCACAGGGAAGAGACCCAGTACTTC.